Each of the 10 T cell receptor beta chains below was sequenced from the same sample in a study of T cells of healthy individuals. TCRdb independently ran MiXCR on the 5' RACE reads; one entry per CDR3 protein. The sample contains 65,000 to 90,000 distinct CDR3 sequences, approximately 5.4% of which appear only once. Receptor source: a female donor in good health.

The chain carries TRBV11-1 and TRBJ2-2, with a possible D match to TRBD2 (7 bases). The CDR3 runs 14 residues. Germline values: CDR1 SGHAT, CDR2 FQDESV (reference sequence). V was clipped by 3 bases and J by 7 bases, with 12 bases between them. As DNA, the CDR3 is TGTGCCAGCAGCTTCGGGGGGCGAGGCGGGGAGCTGTTTTTT. Encoded protein: CASSFGGRGGELFF.

This clonotype was detected many times. The J gene is TRBJ2-1, the V gene TRBV6-1; 9 bases are a match to TRBD2. The length of the CDR3 is 16 residues. CDR1 and CDR2 from the germline V gene are MNHNS and SASEGT. The V and J ends lost 1 base and 4 bases, in that order; junction bases with no gene match: 5. The CDR3 sequence is CASSEGPLAGYNEQFF. CDR3 DNA sequence: TGTGCCAGCAGTGAAGGTCCGCTAGCGGGGTACAATGAGCAGTTCTTC.

This clonotype was seen at least ten times. The chain recombines TRBV12-3 or TRBV12-4 with TRBJ2-1, with TRBD2 matching 12 bases. V trimming: 6 bases; J trimming: 4 bases; junction bases outside the gene matches: 4. CDR3 size: 15 residues. CDR3 nucleotide sequence: TGTGCCAGCAGGACAACTAGCGGGGGGTACAATGAGCAGTTCTTC. Residues: CASRTTSGGYNEQFF.

This clonotype was found many times. The rearrangement links TRBV19 to TRBJ1-1; 10 bases are a match to TRBD1. J lost 0 bases, V lost 9 bases, and 22 bases had no gene match. CDR3 size: 20 residues. Germline V gene data show CDR1 as LNHDA and CDR2 as SQIVND (reference sequence). CDR3 bases: TGTGCCAGCGAAGGGGGGACAGGGGTCGCGGGTTCGTTGATGAACACTGAAGCTTTCTTT. Amino acids: CASEGGTGVAGSLMNTEAFF.

The V and J genes are TRBV5-5 and TRBJ2-1, with D uncertain. V was shortened by 4 bases and J by 0 bases, with 11 bases between the two germline ends. The CDR3 has 15 amino acids. CDR1 is SGHKS, CDR2 YYEKEE, per germline (reference sequence). CDR3 in amino acids: CASSPTVSSYNEQFF. CDR3 nucleotides: TGTGCCAGCAGCCCGACCGTAAGCTCCTACAATGAGCAGTTCTTC. Drawing the rest from reference TRBV5-5 and TRBJ2-1, the complete variable domain is DAGVTQSPTHLIKTRGQQVTLRCSPISGHKSVSWYQQVLGQGPQFIFQYYEKEERGRGNFPDRFSARQFPNYSSELNVNALLLGDSALYLCASSPTVSSYNEQFFGPGTRLTVL.

The sample holds many counts of this clonotype. The V gene is TRBV2, the J gene TRBJ2-1, with 9 bases identical to TRBD2. CDR3 size: 15 residues. The ends lost 3 bases at V and 6 bases at J; junction bases unmatched: 6. Looked up from germline, CDR1 is SNHLY and CDR2 is FYNNEI. The CDR3 coding sequence is TGTGCCAGCAGTGATGGCGGGAGGGCCCCCAATGAGCAGTTCTTC. Protein sequence: CASSDGGRAPNEQFF. The entire variable domain, with the rest obtained from reference TRBV2 and TRBJ2-1, is as follows: EPEVTQTPSHQVTQMGQEVILRCVPISNHLYFYWYRQILGQKVEFLVSFYNNEISEKSEIFDDQFSVERPDGSNFTLKIRSTKLEDSAMYFCASSDGGRAPNEQFFGPGTRLTVL.

The table lists this clonotype with many counts. The V and J genes are TRBV19 and TRBJ2-2; 9 bases agree with TRBD1. Germline V gives CDR1 LNHDA, CDR2 SQIVND (reference sequence). V shed 3 bases and J 5 bases; nucleotides not matched to a gene: 4. The CDR3 is 15 amino acids. Written as DNA, the CDR3 is TGTGCCAGTAGTATTGGACAGGGGTTGACCGGGGAGCTGTTTTTT. This codes for CASSIGQGLTGELFF.

This clonotype was detected ten times or more. This chain uses TRBV10-2 with TRBJ1-2; D is perhaps TRBD1 (5 bases). Trimming took off 9 bases at V and 2 bases at J, with 19 bases between the two ends. Per the germline V gene, CDR1 is WSHSY and CDR2 is SAAADI. The CDR3 is 15 residues long. The CDR3 here is CASSNEGIPNYGYTF. The CDR3, as DNA: TGCGCCAGTTCGAACGAGGGGATCCCCAACTATGGCTACACCTTC.

There are a few counts of this clonotype. This chain connects TRBV29-1 to TRBJ2-1; D may be TRBD1 or TRBD2 (5 bases each). The germline V gene encodes CDR1 SQVTM and CDR2 ANQGSEA. Trimming took 0 bases from V and 3 from J, leaving 15 bases between them. The CDR3 is made up of 16 amino acids. For the CDR3, the DNA is TGCAGCGTTGAAGATATTGGGGGAGAGGACTACAATGAGCAGTTCTTC. Residues: CSVEDIGGEDYNEQFF.

This clonotype was seen at least ten times. The chain couples TRBV5-5 to TRBJ2-6; D is unresolved. The V and J ends lost 1 base and 0 bases respectively, with 8 bases between them. From germline, CDR1 is SGHKS and CDR2 YYEKEE (reference sequence). The CDR3 has 16 amino acids. CDR3 in amino acids: CASSLLQSSGANVLTF. The CDR3 DNA sequence: TGTGCCAGCAGCTTGTTGCAGTCCTCTGGGGCCAACGTCCTGACTTTC. Filled out from reference TRBV5-5 and TRBJ2-6, the complete variable domain reads DAGVTQSPTHLIKTRGQQVTLRCSPISGHKSVSWYQQVLGQGPQFIFQYYEKEERGRGNFPDRFSARQFPNYSSELNVNALLLGDSALYLCASSLLQSSGANVLTFGAGSRLTVL.